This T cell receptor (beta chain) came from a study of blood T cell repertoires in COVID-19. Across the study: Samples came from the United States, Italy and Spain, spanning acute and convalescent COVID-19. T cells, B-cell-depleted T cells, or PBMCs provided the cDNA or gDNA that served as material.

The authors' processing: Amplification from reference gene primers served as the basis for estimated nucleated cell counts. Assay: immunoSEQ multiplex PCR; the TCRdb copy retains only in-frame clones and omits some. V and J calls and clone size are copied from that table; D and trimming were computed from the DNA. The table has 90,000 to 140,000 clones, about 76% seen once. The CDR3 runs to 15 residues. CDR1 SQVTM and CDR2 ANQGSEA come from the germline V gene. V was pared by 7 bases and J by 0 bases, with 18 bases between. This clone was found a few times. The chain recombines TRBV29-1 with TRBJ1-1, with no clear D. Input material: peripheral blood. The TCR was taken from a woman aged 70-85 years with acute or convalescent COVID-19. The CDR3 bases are TGCAGCGGTCTTTGGGCAGCCAGCATGAACACTGAAGCTTTCTTT. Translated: CSGLWAASMNTEAFF.